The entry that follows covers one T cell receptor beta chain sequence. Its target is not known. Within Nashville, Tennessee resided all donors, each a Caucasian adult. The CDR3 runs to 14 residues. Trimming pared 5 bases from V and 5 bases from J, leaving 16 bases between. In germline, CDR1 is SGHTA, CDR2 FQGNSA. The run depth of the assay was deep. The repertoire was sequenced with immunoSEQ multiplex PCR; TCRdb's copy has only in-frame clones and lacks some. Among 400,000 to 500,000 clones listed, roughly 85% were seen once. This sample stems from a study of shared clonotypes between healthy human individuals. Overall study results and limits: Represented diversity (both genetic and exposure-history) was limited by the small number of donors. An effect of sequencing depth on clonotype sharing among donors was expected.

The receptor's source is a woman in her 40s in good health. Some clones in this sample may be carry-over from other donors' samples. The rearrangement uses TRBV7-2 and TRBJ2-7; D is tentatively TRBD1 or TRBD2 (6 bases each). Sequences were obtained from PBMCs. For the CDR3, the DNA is TGTGCCAGCAGCCACAATTGGGGGGCCCACGAGCAGTACTTC. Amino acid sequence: CASSHNWGAHEQYF.